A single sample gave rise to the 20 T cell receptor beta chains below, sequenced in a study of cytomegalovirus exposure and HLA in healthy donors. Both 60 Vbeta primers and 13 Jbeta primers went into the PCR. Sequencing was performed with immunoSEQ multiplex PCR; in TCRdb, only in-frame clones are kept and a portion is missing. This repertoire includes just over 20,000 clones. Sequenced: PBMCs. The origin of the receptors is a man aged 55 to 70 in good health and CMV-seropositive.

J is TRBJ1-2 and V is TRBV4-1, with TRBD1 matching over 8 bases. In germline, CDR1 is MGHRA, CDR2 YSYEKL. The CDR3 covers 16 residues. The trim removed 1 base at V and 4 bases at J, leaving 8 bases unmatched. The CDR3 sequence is CASSQGDRQYSYGYTF. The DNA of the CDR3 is TGCGCCAGCAGCCAAGGGGACAGGCAGTATAGCTATGGCTACACCTTC.

CDR3 residues: CASSERRIGGHEKLFF. The CDR3 DNA follows: TGTGCCAGCAGTGAACGGAGGATAGGGGGCCATGAAAAACTGTTTTTT. This chain uses TRBV25-1 with TRBJ1-4, with 7 bases fitting TRBD1. The length of the CDR3 is 16 residues. Germline V gene sequence: CDR1 MGHDK, CDR2 SYGVNS. Losses at the gene ends were 2 bases for V and 6 bases for J; bases not matched to a gene: 9.

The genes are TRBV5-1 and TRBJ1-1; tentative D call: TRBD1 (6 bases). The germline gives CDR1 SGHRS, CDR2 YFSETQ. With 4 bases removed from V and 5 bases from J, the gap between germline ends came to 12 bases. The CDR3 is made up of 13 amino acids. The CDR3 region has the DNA TGCGCCAGCAGCCCAGAACAGGGTACTGAAGCTTTCTTT. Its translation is CASSPEQGTEAFF.

CDR3 protein: CASSLQGGNYGYTF. In DNA form, the CDR3 reads TGTGCCAGCAGTTTACAGGGGGGCAACTATGGCTACACCTTC. The chain combines TRBV27 with TRBJ1-2, with 7 bases that match TRBD1. Trimming removed 2 bases from V and 2 bases from J; junction bases left unmatched: 2. The CDR3 extends over 14 amino acids. The V gene's germline CDR1 is MNHEY and CDR2 SMNVEV (reference sequence).

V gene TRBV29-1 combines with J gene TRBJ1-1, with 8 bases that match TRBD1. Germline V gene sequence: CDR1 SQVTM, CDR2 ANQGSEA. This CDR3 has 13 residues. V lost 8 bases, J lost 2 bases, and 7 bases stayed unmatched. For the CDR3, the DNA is TGCAGCACCCGGGGACAGGCTAACACTGAAGCTTTCTTT. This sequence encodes CSTRGQANTEAFF.

CDR3 nucleotides: TGCGCCAGCAGTGAACAGGGGAAGACCGGGGAGCTGTTTTTT. It encodes CASSEQGKTGELFF. The chain couples TRBV10-1 to TRBJ2-2, with 7 bases matching TRBD1. The trim removed 3 bases at V and 5 bases at J, leaving 3 bases unmatched. The CDR3 covers 14 residues. CDR1 is WNHNN and CDR2 is SYGVQD in the germline V gene (reference sequence).

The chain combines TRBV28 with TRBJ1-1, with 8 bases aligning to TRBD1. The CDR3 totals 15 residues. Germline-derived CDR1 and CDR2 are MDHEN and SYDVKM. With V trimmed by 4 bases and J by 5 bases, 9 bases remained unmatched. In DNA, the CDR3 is TGTGCCAGCAGTTCCCGGGGGACAGGTCGTACTGAAGCTTTCTTT. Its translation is CASSSRGTGRTEAFF.

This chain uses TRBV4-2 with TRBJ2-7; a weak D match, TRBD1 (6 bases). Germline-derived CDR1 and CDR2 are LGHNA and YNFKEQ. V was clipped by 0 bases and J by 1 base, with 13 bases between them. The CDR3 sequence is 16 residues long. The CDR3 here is CASSQEQGPPSYEQYF. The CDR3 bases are TGTGCCAGCAGCCAAGAACAGGGTCCTCCATCCTACGAGCAGTACTTC.

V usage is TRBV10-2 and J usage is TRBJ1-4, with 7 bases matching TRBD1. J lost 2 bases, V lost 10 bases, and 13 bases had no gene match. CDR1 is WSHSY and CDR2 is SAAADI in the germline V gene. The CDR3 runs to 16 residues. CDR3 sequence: CATQTGPRGTNEKLFF. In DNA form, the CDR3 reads TGCGCCACCCAGACAGGGCCGAGAGGGACTAATGAAAAACTGTTTTTT.

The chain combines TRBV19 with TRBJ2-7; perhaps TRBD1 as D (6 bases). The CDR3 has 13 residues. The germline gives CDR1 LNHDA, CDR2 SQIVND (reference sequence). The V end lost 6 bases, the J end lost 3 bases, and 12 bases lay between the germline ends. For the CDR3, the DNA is TGTGCCAGTAGGAGGGGGAAGGGCTACGAGCAGTACTTC. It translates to CASRRGKGYEQYF.

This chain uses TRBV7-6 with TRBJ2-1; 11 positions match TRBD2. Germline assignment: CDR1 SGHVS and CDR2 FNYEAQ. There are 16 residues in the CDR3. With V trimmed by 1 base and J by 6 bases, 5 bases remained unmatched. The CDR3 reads CASSLDELAGVNEQFF. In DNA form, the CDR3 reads TGTGCCAGCAGCTTAGACGAACTAGCGGGAGTCAATGAGCAGTTCTTC.

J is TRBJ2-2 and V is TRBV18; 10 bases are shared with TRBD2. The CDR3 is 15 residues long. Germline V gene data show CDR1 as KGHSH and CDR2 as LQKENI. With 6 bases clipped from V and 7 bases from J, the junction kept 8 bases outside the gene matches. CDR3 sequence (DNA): TGTGCCAGCTCTACAGCGGGAGGGCCGAACGGGGAGCTGTTTTTT. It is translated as CASSTAGGPNGELFF.

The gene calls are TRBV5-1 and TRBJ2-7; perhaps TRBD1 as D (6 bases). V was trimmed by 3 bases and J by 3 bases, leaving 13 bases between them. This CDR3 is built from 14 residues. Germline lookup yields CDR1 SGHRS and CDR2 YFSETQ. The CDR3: CASSSLTGSYEQYF. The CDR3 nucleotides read TGCGCCAGCAGCTCCCTGACAGGAAGCTACGAGCAGTACTTC.

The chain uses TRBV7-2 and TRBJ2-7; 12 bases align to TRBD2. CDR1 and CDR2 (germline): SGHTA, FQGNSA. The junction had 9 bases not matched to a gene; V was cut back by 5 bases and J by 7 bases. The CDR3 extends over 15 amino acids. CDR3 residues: CASSRKASGREEQYF. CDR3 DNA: TGTGCCAGCAGCCGAAAGGCTAGCGGGAGGGAGGAGCAGTACTTC.

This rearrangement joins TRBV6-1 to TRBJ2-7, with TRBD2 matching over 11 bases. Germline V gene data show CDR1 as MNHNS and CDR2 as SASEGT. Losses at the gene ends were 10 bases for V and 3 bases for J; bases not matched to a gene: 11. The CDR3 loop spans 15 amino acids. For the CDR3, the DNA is TGTGCCACCAATCGACTAGCGGGAACCAGCTACGAGCAGTACTTC. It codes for CATNRLAGTSYEQYF.

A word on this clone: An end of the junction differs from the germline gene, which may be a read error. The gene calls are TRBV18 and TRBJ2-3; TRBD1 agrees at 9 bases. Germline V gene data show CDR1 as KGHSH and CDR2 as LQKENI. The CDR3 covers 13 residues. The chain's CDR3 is CASSQGAGDTQYF. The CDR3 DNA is TGTGCCAGTTCACAGGGGGCCGGAGATACGCAGTATTTT.

The CDR3 protein is CASSLVRQGAGTQYF. The CDR3 DNA sequence: TGTGCCAGCAGCTTGGTTCGACAGGGGGCTGGGACCCAGTACTTC. The V gene is TRBV5-6, the J gene TRBJ2-5, with 10 bases matching TRBD1. The CDR3 runs to 15 residues. Germline V CDR1 and CDR2: SGHDT, YYEEEE. V was pared by 0 bases and J by 7 bases, with 6 bases of the junction left unmatched.

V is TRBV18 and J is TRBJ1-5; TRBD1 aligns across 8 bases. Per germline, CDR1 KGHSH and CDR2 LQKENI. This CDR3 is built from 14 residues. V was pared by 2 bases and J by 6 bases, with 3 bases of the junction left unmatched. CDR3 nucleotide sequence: TGTGCCAGCTCACCAGACAGGGGTGGTCAGCCCCAGCATTTT. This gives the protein CASSPDRGGQPQHF.

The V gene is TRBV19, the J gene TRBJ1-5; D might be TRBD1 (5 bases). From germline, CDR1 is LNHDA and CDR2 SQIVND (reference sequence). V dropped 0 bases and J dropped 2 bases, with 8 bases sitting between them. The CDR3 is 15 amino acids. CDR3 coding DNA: TGTGCCAGTAGTATAGACAGGGCGGGCAATCAGCCCCAGCATTTT. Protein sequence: CASSIDRAGNQPQHF.

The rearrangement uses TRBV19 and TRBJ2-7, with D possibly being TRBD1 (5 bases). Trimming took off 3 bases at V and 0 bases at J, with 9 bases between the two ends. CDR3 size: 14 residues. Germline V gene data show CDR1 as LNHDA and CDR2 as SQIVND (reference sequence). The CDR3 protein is CASSMQGNSYEQYF. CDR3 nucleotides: TGTGCCAGTAGTATGCAGGGAAACTCCTACGAGCAGTACTTC.